The TCR beta chain described here comes from a study of T cells in Graves' hyperthyroidism and ophthalmopathy. Whole-study results and caveats: Most clonotypes that expanded in the thyroid above 0.001 also showed up in blood. It was a median around seven months before onset that the model predicted ophthalmopathy.

This clonotype was picked up many times. Its cognate antigen is unknown. Active moderate-to-severe ophthalmopathy, Clinical Activity Score at least 3, NOSPECS at least 4, under 3 months' duration. Using RNA transcripts as the source, TCR beta CDR3 regions were amplified. The primer set for the first-round RT-PCR of the TCR CDR3 was HTBI. Each CDR3 protein is one row after TCRdb ran MiXCR on the multiplex PCR reads. The data show approximately 620,000 distinct CDR3 sequences, with roughly 16% seen just once and around 3.5% held by the top ten. The germline gives CDR1 SNHLY, CDR2 FYNNEI. CDR3 length equals 13 residues. V was cut by 1 base and J by 5 bases, with 7 bases left in between.

The clonotype originates from a woman between 40 and 55 years old with Graves' ophthalmopathy. The rearrangement uses TRBV2 and TRBJ2-3; no reliable D call. The sequenced material came from blood. The CDR3 protein is CASSEGNRDTQYF. The CDR3 coding sequence is TGTGCCAGCAGTGAAGGGAACAGAGATACGCAGTATTTT.